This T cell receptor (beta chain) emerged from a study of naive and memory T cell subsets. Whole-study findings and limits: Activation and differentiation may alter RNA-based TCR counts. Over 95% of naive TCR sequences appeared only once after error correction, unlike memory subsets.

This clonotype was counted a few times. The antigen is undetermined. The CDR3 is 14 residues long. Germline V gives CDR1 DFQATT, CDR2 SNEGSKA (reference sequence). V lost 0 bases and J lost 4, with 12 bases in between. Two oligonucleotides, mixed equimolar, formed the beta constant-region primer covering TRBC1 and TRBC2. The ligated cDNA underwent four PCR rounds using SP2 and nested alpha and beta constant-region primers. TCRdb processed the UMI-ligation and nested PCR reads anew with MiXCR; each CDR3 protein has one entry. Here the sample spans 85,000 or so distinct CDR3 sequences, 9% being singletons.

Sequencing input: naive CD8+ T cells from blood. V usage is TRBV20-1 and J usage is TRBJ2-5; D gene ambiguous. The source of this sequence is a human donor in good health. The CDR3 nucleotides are TGCAGTGCTAGAGATCCCGATGGCGGAGAGACCCAGTACTTC. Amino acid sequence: CSARDPDGGETQYF.